The clone carrying this TCR beta chain turned up a few times. What it binds is not known. The data are from a study of T cell repertoires in cytomegalovirus infection. General observations from the study: Predominance within the ex vivo response was attributable to HLA-C-restricted CMV-specific TCR beta clonotypes.

V was trimmed by 7 bases and J by 0 bases, leaving 13 bases between them. The CDR3 runs to 15 residues. Germline assignment: CDR1 SNHLY and CDR2 FYNNEI. TCRdb re-called the reads with MiXCR, one entry per CDR3 protein. This table holds 200,000 to 300,000 distinct CDR3 sequences, approximately 10% found once. The V gene is TRBV2, the J gene TRBJ1-3; D uncertain. This receptor was obtained from a human donor in good health (CMV status not recorded). Some clones in this sample may be carry-over from other donors' samples. Input material: PBMCs. The chain's CDR3 is CASTALDRSGNTIYF. CDR3 nucleotides: TGTGCCAGCACCGCACTGGACCGCTCTGGAAACACCATATATTTT.